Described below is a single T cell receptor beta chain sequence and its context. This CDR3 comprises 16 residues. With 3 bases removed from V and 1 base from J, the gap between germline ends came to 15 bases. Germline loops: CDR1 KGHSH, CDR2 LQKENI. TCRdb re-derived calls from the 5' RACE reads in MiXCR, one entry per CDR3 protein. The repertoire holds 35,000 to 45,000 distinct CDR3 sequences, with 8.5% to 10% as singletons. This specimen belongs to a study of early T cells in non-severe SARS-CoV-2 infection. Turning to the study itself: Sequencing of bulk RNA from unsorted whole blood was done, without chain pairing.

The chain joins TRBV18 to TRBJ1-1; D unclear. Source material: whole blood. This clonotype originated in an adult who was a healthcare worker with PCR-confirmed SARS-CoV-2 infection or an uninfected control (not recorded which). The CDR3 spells CASSPLPTGKNTEAFF. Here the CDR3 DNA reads TGTGCCAGCTCACCTTTGCCCACGGGAAAGAACACTGAAGCTTTCTTT.